Below, 5 T cell receptor beta chains from the same sample are listed, as sequenced in a study of blood T cell repertoires in COVID-19. Some clones are missing from TCRdb's copy, which holds only in-frame ones; the method was immunoSEQ multiplex PCR. The sample carries around 280,000 clones, about nine tenths recorded once. The sample consisted of peripheral blood. All receptors derive from a woman in her 30s with COVID-19, enrolled during active disease.

This clone appeared once. This rearrangement joins TRBV7-2 to TRBJ1-2; D is ambiguous. This CDR3 spans 13 amino acids. The V end lost 2 bases, the J end lost 1 base, and 5 bases lay between the germline ends. CDR1 SGHTA and CDR2 FQGNSA come from the germline V gene. The CDR3 spells CASSLRVNYGYTF. The DNA of the CDR3 is TGTGCCAGCAGCTTACGCGTTAACTATGGCTACACCTTC.

The chain is built from TRBV29-1 and TRBJ2-7; 7 nucleotides line up with TRBD1. The germline V gene has CDR1 SQVTM and CDR2 ANQGSEA. Germline trimming cut 7 bases from V and 2 bases from J; bases unmatched to any gene: 8. The CDR3 contains 13 residues. CDR3 sequence (DNA): TGCAGCGCCTGCGGACAGGAGCCCTACGAGCAGTACTTC. This codes for CSACGQEPYEQYF.

J is TRBJ2-6 and V is TRBV5-6, with D possibly TRBD2 on 5 matching bases. The CDR3 is 15 amino acids. Trimming left V 4 bases short and J 2 bases short, with 10 bases between. Germline V gene lookup returns CDR1 SGHDT and CDR2 YYEEEE. The CDR3 DNA is TGTGCCAGCAGCCCCCCGCGGGCTGGGGCCAACGTCCTGACTTTC. Translation: CASSPPRAGANVLTF. The variable domain in full, with the rest retrieved from reference TRBV5-6 and TRBJ2-6, is DAGVTQSPTHLIKTRGQQVTLRCSPKSGHDTVSWYQQALGQGPQFIFQYYEEEERQRGNFPDRFSGHQFPNYSSELNVNALLLGDSALYLCASSPPRAGANVLTFGAGSRLTVL.

The gene calls are TRBV3-1 (or the pseudogene TRBV3-2) and TRBJ2-5, with 9 positions matching TRBD2. Looked up from germline, CDR1 is LGHDT and CDR2 is YNNKEL (reference sequence). This CDR3 region has 18 residues. V lost 1 base and J lost 8; bases outside the gene matches: 17. The CDR3 region has the DNA TGTGCCAGCAGCCAAGGGTCAGAAAGCGGGAGGATTCGGAGAACCCAGTACTTC. It is translated as CASSQGSESGRIRRTQYF.

The chain carries TRBV2 and TRBJ2-7, with 9 bases fitting TRBD2. Per the germline V gene, CDR1 is SNHLY and CDR2 is FYNNEI. CDR3 length: 15 amino acids. J lost 4 bases, V lost 2 bases, and 6 bases had no gene match. Here the CDR3 DNA reads TGTGCCAGCAGTGAACTCAGCGGGAGGCCATACGAGCAGTACTTC. Translated: CASSELSGRPYEQYF.